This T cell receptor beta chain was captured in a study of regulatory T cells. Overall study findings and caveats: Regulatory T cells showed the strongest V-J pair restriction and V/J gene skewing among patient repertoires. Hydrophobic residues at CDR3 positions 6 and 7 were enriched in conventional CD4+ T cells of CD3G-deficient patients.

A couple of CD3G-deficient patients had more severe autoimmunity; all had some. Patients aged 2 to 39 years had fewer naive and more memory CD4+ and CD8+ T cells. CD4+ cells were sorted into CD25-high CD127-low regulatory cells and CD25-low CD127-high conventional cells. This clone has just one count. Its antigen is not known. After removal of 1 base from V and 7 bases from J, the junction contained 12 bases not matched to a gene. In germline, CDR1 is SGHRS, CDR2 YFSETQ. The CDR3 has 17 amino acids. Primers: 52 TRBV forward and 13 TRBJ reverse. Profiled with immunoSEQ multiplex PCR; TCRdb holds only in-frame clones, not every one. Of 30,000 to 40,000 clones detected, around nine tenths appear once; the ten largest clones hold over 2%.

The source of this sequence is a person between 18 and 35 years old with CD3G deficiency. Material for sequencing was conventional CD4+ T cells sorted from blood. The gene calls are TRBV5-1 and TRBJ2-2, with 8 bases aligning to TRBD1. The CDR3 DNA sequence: TGCGCCAGCAGCTTGAAGTTTCAGGGGGCAATCGGCGGGGAGCTGTTTTTT. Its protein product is CASSLKFQGAIGGELFF.